A selection of T cell receptor beta chains follows, all from one sample in a study of cytomegalovirus exposure and HLA in healthy donors. The data were produced by immunoSEQ multiplex PCR, yet TCRdb's version contains in-frame clones alone and is incomplete. The sample contains around 300,000 clones, just under 85% of which appear only once. Specimen: PBMCs. These receptor sequences come from a woman in her thirties or forties in good health and CMV-seropositive. Both conserved end residues are part of each CDR3. Fields, in order: clone size, V gene, J gene, D gene, CDR3 DNA, CDR3 protein. The D gene is left open where the match is weak. The size entry is marked missing in some rows and otherwise reads once, few, many or a size class.

>NA|TRBV7-2|TRBJ1-1|NA
TGTGCCAGCGGCCAACAGAGGAACACTGAAGCTTTCTTT
CASGQQRNTEAFF
>NA|TRBV11-3|TRBJ1-4|NA
TGTGCCAGCTCAGGAGGGGCAGGTTCATATGGTACTAATGAAAAACTGTTTTTT
CASSGGAGSYGTNEKLFF
>NA|TRBV27|TRBJ2-5|TRBD2
TGTGCCAGCAGTCCACTAGCGACACAAGAGACCCAGTACTTC
CASSPLATQETQYF
>NA|TRBV6-5|TRBJ1-3|NA
TGTGCCAGCAGTTACTCGGGAGGGGCAGGAAACACCATATATTTT
CASSYSGGAGNTIYF
>NA|TRBV30|TRBJ2-7|TRBD1
TGTGCCTGGGACAGGGGCCACGAGCAGTACTTC
CAWDRGHEQYF
>NA|TRBV19|TRBJ1-2|TRBD1
TGTGCCAGTAGTATTGGGACAGGGGGCGGCTATGGCTACACCTTC
CASSIGTGGGYGYTF
>once|TRBV27|TRBJ2-7|NA
TGTGCCAGCAGTCGACTGGCGGGGCCCTCCTACGAGCAGTACTTC
CASSRLAGPSYEQYF
>NA|TRBV28|TRBJ2-1|TRBD2
TGTGCCAGCAGCGTAGCGGGAGCGGAGGGCGATGAGCAGTTCTTC
CASSVAGAEGDEQFF
>NA|TRBV7-2|TRBJ2-7|TRBD1
TGTGCCAGCAGCCGGAAGATTACCGGGACAGCAATCTACGAGCAGTACTTC
CASSRKITGTAIYEQYF
>NA|TRBV6-1|TRBJ2-7|TRBD1
TGTGCCAGCAGCGTATGGACAGGGGGCTCCTACGAGCAGTACTTC
CASSVWTGGSYEQYF
>NA|TRBV6-5|TRBJ2-2|TRBD2
TGTGCCAGCAGCCGACTAGCGGCCCCCCCCGGGGAGCTGTTTTTT
CASSRLAAPPGELFF
>NA|TRBV14|TRBJ1-2|TRBD1
TGTGCCAGCAGCCAAAGACAGGGGAGCGGCTACACCTTC
CASSQRQGSGYTF
>NA|TRBV19|TRBJ2-1|NA
TGTGCCAGTAGTACCACTAGCAAGGGCTACAATGAGCAGTTCTTC
CASSTTSKGYNEQFF
>NA|TRBV27|TRBJ1-5|NA
TGTGCCGGCAGTCAGGGATATCAGCCCCAGCATTTT
CAGSQGYQPQHF
>NA|TRBV18|TRBJ1-5|TRBD1
TGTGCCAGCTCACCTGACAGGGGGCTTGGACAGCCCCAGCATTTT
CASSPDRGLGQPQHF
>NA|TRBV28|TRBJ2-4|TRBD2
TGTGCCAGCAGCCCCCCGGGAGGAGGGGCCAACATTCAGTACTTC
CASSPPGGGANIQYF
>NA|TRBV10-3|TRBJ2-5|NA
TGTGCCATCAACTCGCGGGGCCAAGAGACCCAGTACTTC
CAINSRGQETQYF
>NA|TRBV28|TRBJ1-6|TRBD1
TGTGCCAGCAGTATGGACAGGGGTTGGGCTGGTTCACCCCTCCACTTT
CASSMDRGWAGSPLHF
>once|TRBV7-9|TRBJ2-7|TRBD1
TGTGCCAGCAGCTTAGCGGTACAGGGGAAGGGCGAGCAGTACTTC
CASSLAVQGKGEQYF
>once|TRBV5-4|TRBJ2-3|NA
TGTGCCAGCAGCTTTACGGGAGAGAGGTTTCTAAATACGCAGTATTTT
CASSFTGERFLNTQYF
>NA|TRBV18|TRBJ2-5|NA
TGTGCCAGCTCACCACCGGGCCCCGGAGAGACCCAGTACTTC
CASSPPGPGETQYF
>NA|TRBV27|TRBJ2-3|TRBD1
TGTGCCAGCAGCACACAGGGGTCTCCCGCAGATACGCAGTATTTT
CASSTQGSPADTQYF
>NA|TRBV13|TRBJ1-5|NA
TGTGCCAGCAGCCCGGGGTCGGGCCAGCCCCAGCATTTT
CASSPGSGQPQHF
>NA|TRBV7-2|TRBJ1-4|NA
TGTGCCAGCAGCTTAGCAGGGGCGCGGACTAATGAAAAACTGTTTTTT
CASSLAGARTNEKLFF
>NA|TRBV7-9|TRBJ2-3|TRBD2
TGTGCCAGCAGCTTTACTAGCGACCGCACAGATACGCAGTATTTT
CASSFTSDRTDTQYF
>few|TRBV4-3|TRBJ2-2|NA
TGCGCCAGCAGCCAAGATCGTCAGACTGTCACCGGGGAGCTGTTTTTT
CASSQDRQTVTGELFF
>NA|TRBV5-6|TRBJ1-6|NA
TGTGCCAGCAGCTTGCGGGGAGGGGTTGTGGATTCACCCCTCCACTTT
CASSLRGGVVDSPLHF
>NA|TRBV7-3|TRBJ1-1|NA
TGTGCCAGCAGCTTAGTGGGGGGGATGAACACTGAAGCTTTCTTT
CASSLVGGMNTEAFF
>NA|TRBV27|TRBJ2-7|TRBD2
TGTGCCAGCAGTTTGGGGACTAGCATGTACGAGCAGTACTTC
CASSLGTSMYEQYF
>NA|TRBV7-9|TRBJ2-7|TRBD2
TGTGCCAGCAGCACGCCGGGACTAACCCACGAGCAGTACTTC
CASSTPGLTHEQYF
>NA|TRBV29-1|TRBJ2-5|TRBD1
TGCAGCGCCCCCGGGACAGGACCGGGGATGGCCCAGTACTTC
CSAPGTGPGMAQYF
>NA|TRBV27|TRBJ1-6|NA
TGTGCCAGCAGCCACCGGGACATATATAATTCACCCCTCCACTTT
CASSHRDIYNSPLHF
>NA|TRBV7-2|TRBJ2-1|NA
TGTGCCAGCAGCAATTGGGGGGGGCTAGCCAATGAGCAGTTCTTC
CASSNWGGLANEQFF
>NA|TRBV7-9|TRBJ2-2|NA
TGTGCCAGCAGCTTGGAGGGGGCATCCGGGGAGCTGTTTTTT
CASSLEGASGELFF